The 16 T cell receptor beta chains presented below share a single source sample, sequenced in a study of cytomegalovirus exposure and HLA in healthy donors. Use of 60 Vbeta and 13 Jbeta primers characterized the PCR. Using immunoSEQ multiplex PCR, the repertoire was profiled, and TCRdb retains in-frame clones only, with some absent. The table lists about 100,000 clones, roughly 75% of them singletons. Material: PBMCs. The receptors shown here come from a male donor in good health and CMV-seropositive.

This sequence joins TRBV29-1 and TRBJ1-1; 7 positions match TRBD1. The CDR3 has 12 amino acids. Trimming cost V 2 bases and J 11 bases; bases outside gene matches: 8. Germline V gives CDR1 SQVTM, CDR2 ANQGSEA. CDR3 in amino acids: CSVESEGATAFF. In nucleotides, the CDR3 is TGCAGCGTTGAAAGTGAGGGGGCCACTGCTTTCTTT.

This chain connects TRBV5-1 to TRBJ2-4; unclear D gene. The CDR3 sequence is 13 residues long. V was cut by 0 bases and J by 8 bases, with 9 bases left in between. Germline CDR1 is SGHRS and CDR2 is YFSETQ. CDR3 sequence reads: CASSLGFRDIQYF. CDR3 bases: TGCGCCAGCAGCTTGGGGTTTCGGGACATTCAGTACTTC.

The chain carries TRBV11-2 and TRBJ2-3, with 9 nucleotides matching TRBD1. The length of the CDR3 is 15 residues. The trim removed 5 bases at V and 1 base at J, leaving 4 bases unmatched. In germline, CDR1 is SGHAT, CDR2 FQNNGV. DNA of the CDR3: TGTGCCAGCAGCGTGGGGACAGGGCGCACAGATACGCAGTATTTT. Protein sequence: CASSVGTGRTDTQYF.

The rearrangement links TRBV7-2 to TRBJ2-3; TRBD1 agrees at 8 bases. There are 17 residues in the CDR3. The V gene's germline CDR1 is SGHTA and CDR2 FQGNSA. V dropped 5 bases and J dropped 2; count of bases not matched to a gene: 12. The CDR3 reads CASSIQDRERDTDTQYF. In nucleotides, the CDR3 is TGTGCCAGCAGCATACAGGACAGGGAAAGGGACACAGATACGCAGTATTTT.

The chain combines TRBV15 with TRBJ2-3; no reliable D call. V was clipped by 0 bases and J by 2 bases, with 6 bases between them. Per germline, CDR1 LNHNV and CDR2 YYDKDF (reference sequence). The length of the CDR3 is 14 residues. The CDR3 nucleotides are TGTGCCACCAGCAGAGATTTAAACACAGATACGCAGTATTTT. Protein product: CATSRDLNTDTQYF. The full variable domain, with the rest looked up from reference TRBV15 and TRBJ2-3, is DAMVIQNPRYQVTQFGKPVTLSCSQTLNHNVMYWYQQKSSQAPKLLFHYYDKDFNNEADTPDNFQSRRPNTSFCFLDIRSPGLGDTAMYLCATSRDLNTDTQYFGPGTRLTVL.

The chain links TRBV25-1 to TRBJ1-1, with TRBD1 identical over 7 bases. This CDR3 comprises 13 residues. Unmatched junction bases numbered 7, after V lost 8 bases and J lost 4 bases. CDR1 is MGHDK and CDR2 is SYGVNS in the germline V gene. In DNA, the CDR3 is TGTGCCAGCCGGGGACAGTATGGCACTGAAGCTTTCTTT. It codes for CASRGQYGTEAFF.

This clone appeared a single time. The CDR3: CASSLRGRRGGPETQYF. Here the CDR3 DNA reads TGTGCCAGCAGCTTAAGGGGTCGGCGGGGGGGCCCAGAGACCCAGTACTTC. The rearrangement uses TRBV7-3 and TRBJ2-5; TRBD2 agrees at 9 bases. This CDR3 has 17 residues. Germline loops: CDR1 SGHTA, CDR2 FQGTGA. After removal of 1 base from V and 4 bases from J, the junction contained 10 bases not matched to a gene. Full variable domain (remainder filled in from reference TRBV7-3 and TRBJ2-5): GAGVSQTPSNKVTEKGKYVELRCDPISGHTALYWYRQSLGQGPEFLIYFQGTGAADDSGLPNDRFFAVRPEGSVSTLKIQRTERGDSAVYLCASSLRGRRGGPETQYFGPGTRLLVL.

The V call is TRBV28, the J call TRBJ1-5, with 8 nucleotides matching TRBD1. The CDR3 totals 16 residues. Germline-derived CDR1 and CDR2 are MDHEN and SYDVKM. With 5 bases clipped from V and 1 base from J, the junction kept 7 bases outside the gene matches. The CDR3 DNA reads as TGTGCCAGCAGTCAACAGGGGGAAGGGAGCAATCAGCCCCAGCATTTT. It is translated as CASSQQGEGSNQPQHF.

This clone appeared a few times. The chain has TRBV6-5 and TRBJ1-2; a weak D match, TRBD1 (5 bases). The V gene lost 5 bases and the J gene lost 8 bases, with 15 bases spanning the gap. The length of the CDR3 is 13 residues. Germline CDR1 reads MNHEY; CDR2 reads SVGAGI. The CDR3 is CASSEAGSGGYTF. As DNA, the CDR3 is TGTGCCAGCAGTGAAGCGGGTTCAGGGGGCTACACCTTC.

A single count supports this clone. The chain uses TRBV4-2 and TRBJ1-2; the match to TRBD1 covers 8 bases. Germline assignment: CDR1 LGHNA and CDR2 YNFKEQ. With 5 bases clipped from V and 0 bases from J, the junction kept 11 bases outside the gene matches. The CDR3 has 17 amino acids. The chain's CDR3 is CASSVETGEISNYGYTF. The CDR3 DNA follows: TGTGCCAGCAGCGTGGAGACAGGGGAAATCTCTAACTATGGCTACACCTTC.

This chain links TRBV27 with TRBJ1-5; 9 bases match TRBD1. Germline CDR1 is MNHEY and CDR2 is SMNVEV (reference sequence). Germline trimming cut 5 bases from V and 9 bases from J; bases unmatched to any gene: 8. This CDR3 has 14 amino acids. The CDR3 DNA reads as TGTGCCAGCAGTCTAAGGGACAGGGAAGGGCCCCAGCATTTT. This sequence encodes CASSLRDREGPQHF.

This clone has only a few counts. This chain joins TRBV9 and TRBJ2-1; weak D call: TRBD2 (7 bases). The CDR3 extends over 15 amino acids. The ends were cut back, 0 bases at V and 5 bases at J, with 12 bases in the middle. In germline, CDR1 is SGDLS, CDR2 YYNGEE. Here the CDR3 DNA reads TGTGCCAGCAGCGTAGAGGGGGGGGCGAACAATGAGCAGTTCTTC. It codes for CASSVEGGANNEQFF.

This clone was seen a handful of times. The chain has TRBV6-5 and TRBJ1-3, with a tentative D call TRBD1 (6 bases). Germline CDR1 and CDR2: MNHEY and SVGAGI. Trimming took off 5 bases at V and 4 bases at J, with 15 bases between the two ends. This CDR3 is built from 15 residues. CDR3 coding DNA: TGTGCCAGCAGTGCTGGACAGCCAGTAGGAAACACCATATATTTT. Protein sequence: CASSAGQPVGNTIYF.

The rearrangement links TRBV7-2 to TRBJ2-3; no firm D call. The length of the CDR3 is 14 residues. Germline V lookup: CDR1 SGHTA, CDR2 FQGNSA. V was shortened by 5 bases and J by 1 base, with 10 bases between the two germline ends. The CDR3 DNA follows: TGTGCCAGCAGCCCCCATACAGGCACAGATACGCAGTATTTT. Translating gives CASSPHTGTDTQYF. The entire variable domain, with the rest obtained from reference TRBV7-2 and TRBJ2-3, is as follows: GAGVSQSPSNKVTEKGKDVELRCDPISGHTALYWYRQSLGQGLEFLIYFQGNSAPDKSGLPSDRFSAERTGGSVSTLTIQRTQQEDSAVYLCASSPHTGTDTQYFGPGTRLTVL.

This clone was seen a handful of times. The chain carries TRBV5-1 and TRBJ2-1; D not certain. This CDR3 has 13 amino acids. V was trimmed by 4 bases and J by 4 bases, leaving 9 bases between them. Germline CDR1 and CDR2: SGHRS and YFSETQ. The CDR3 reads CASSLLEYNEQFF. The DNA for the CDR3 is TGCGCCAGCAGCCTACTCGAGTACAATGAGCAGTTCTTC.

V gene TRBV6-1 combines with J gene TRBJ2-5, with D possibly TRBD2 on 7 matching bases. Germline loops: CDR1 MNHNS, CDR2 SASEGT. V lost 7 bases to trimming and J lost 1 base, with 16 bases between them. The CDR3 spans 15 residues. The DNA of the CDR3 is TGTGCCAGCATTGACCGGGGGGCCCCCCAAGAGACCCAGTACTTC. This codes for CASIDRGAPQETQYF.